This T cell receptor (beta chain) was recorded in a study of T cell responses to AZD1222 COVID-19 vaccine. Study-wide context: Investigators merged groups given second doses at roughly 4 or roughly 12 weeks.

Measured with immunoSEQ multiplex PCR; TCRdb has only the in-frame clones, and not every one. This sample carries 96,000 or so clones, roughly 90% of them seen once, and the ten largest clones take approximately 25%. The ends lost 4 bases at V and 3 bases at J; junction bases unmatched: 12. Germline assignment: CDR1 KGHDR and CDR2 SFDVKD. The CDR3 covers 18 residues. General study points: White British ancestry dominated among donors, who included more females, and clonal diversity was possibly underestimated. After two AZD1222 doses, spike-specific TCR breadth and depth rose versus day 0.

In regard to this clone: Its antigen remains unidentified.

The chain links TRBV24-1 to TRBJ2-1; 9 nucleotides line up with TRBD2. The specimen was peripheral blood, collected on day 0 of AZD1222 vaccination. This receptor was obtained from an adult in good health. The CDR3 sequence: CATSDLGLAGPGYNEQFF. The CDR3 region has the DNA TGTGCCACCAGTGACCTAGGGCTAGCGGGACCCGGCTACAATGAGCAGTTCTTC.